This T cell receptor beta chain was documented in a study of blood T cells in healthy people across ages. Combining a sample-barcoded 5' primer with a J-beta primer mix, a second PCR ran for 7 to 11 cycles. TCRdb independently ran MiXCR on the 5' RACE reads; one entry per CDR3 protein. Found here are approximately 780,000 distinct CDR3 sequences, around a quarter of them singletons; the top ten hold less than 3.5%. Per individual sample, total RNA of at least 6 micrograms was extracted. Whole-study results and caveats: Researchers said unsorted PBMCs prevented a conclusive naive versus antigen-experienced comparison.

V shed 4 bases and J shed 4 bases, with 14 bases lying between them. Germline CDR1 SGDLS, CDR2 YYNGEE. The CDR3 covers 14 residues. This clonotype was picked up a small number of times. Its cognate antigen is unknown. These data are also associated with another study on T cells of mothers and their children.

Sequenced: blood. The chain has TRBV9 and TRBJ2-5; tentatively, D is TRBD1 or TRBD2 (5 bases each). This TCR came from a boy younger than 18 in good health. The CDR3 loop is CASSQTLGAETQYF. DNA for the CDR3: TGTGCCAGCAGCCAGACTCTCGGGGCAGAGACCCAGTACTTC.